This record covers a single TCR beta chain. Antigen: not known. Clones were sequenced by immunoSEQ multiplex PCR, and TCRdb holds only the in-frame ones, with some missing. The data hold roughly 90,000 clones, with around 84% observed a single time. This entry is derived from a study of cytomegalovirus exposure and HLA in healthy donors. There are 12 residues in the CDR3. Deletions cut 7 bases from V and 2 bases from J, with 8 bases between. Germline V gene lookup returns CDR1 MNHEY and CDR2 SVGAGI. Notes on the study in general: A later analysis found first-cohort TCR clusters tended to co-occur in the 120 validation repertoires.

The gene calls are TRBV6-5 and TRBJ1-2; the D gene is possibly TRBD1 (5 bases). The sequencing input was PBMCs. The clonotype originates from a man younger than 35 in good health and CMV-seropositive. The CDR3 is CASKEGNYGYTF. In DNA, the CDR3 is TGTGCCAGCAAGGAGGGGAACTATGGCTACACCTTC.